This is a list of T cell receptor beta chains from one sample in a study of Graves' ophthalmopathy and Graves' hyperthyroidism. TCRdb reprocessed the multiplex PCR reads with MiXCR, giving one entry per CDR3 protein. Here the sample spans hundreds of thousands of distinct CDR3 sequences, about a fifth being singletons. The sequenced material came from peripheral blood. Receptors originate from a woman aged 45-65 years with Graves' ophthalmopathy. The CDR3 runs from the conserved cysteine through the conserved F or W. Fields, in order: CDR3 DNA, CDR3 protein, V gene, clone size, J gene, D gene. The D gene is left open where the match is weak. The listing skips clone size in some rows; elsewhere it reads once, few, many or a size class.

DNA: TGTGCCTGGAGTCGTTCTACCGGGACAGGGTCCTACGAGCAGTACTTC; CDR3: CAWSRSTGTGSYEQYF; V: TRBV30; size: many; J: TRBJ2-7; D: TRBD1
DNA: TGTGCCAGCAGTAAGTGGCCTAGGTGGGGGGCGCAGATCTCTGGGGCCAACGTCCTGACTTTC; CDR3: CASSKWPRWGAQISGANVLTF; V: TRBV2; size: -; J: TRBJ2-6; D: -
DNA: TGTGCCAGCAGTGAACTAATGGGCGGATCCTACGAGCAGTACTTC; CDR3: CASSELMGGSYEQYF; V: TRBV25-1; size: many; J: TRBJ2-7; D: -
DNA: TGTGCCAGCAGCTTAGGGTCAAGCGGGAGTGAGACCCAGTACTTC; CDR3: CASSLGSSGSETQYF; V: TRBV7-2; size: many; J: TRBJ2-5; D: TRBD2
DNA: TGTGCCAGCAGTGGCCGGGACAGGGGCGCCTACGAGCAGTACTTC; CDR3: CASSGRDRGAYEQYF; V: TRBV6-1; size: -; J: TRBJ2-7; D: TRBD1
DNA: TGTGCCAGCAGCCGAGGAGACAGTATCACCCCCGGGGAGCTGTTTTTT; CDR3: CASSRGDSITPGELFF; V: TRBV11-2; size: -; J: TRBJ2-2; D: -
DNA: TGTGCCAGCAGCCAACGGCTTGACGGAAACATTCAGTACTTC; CDR3: CASSQRLDGNIQYF; V: TRBV14; size: few; J: TRBJ2-4; D: -
DNA: TGCGCCAGCAGCCAAGGAATTGTGGGGGATGTGGAGCAAGAGACCCAGTACTTC; CDR3: CASSQGIVGDVEQETQYF; V: TRBV4-1; size: many; J: TRBJ2-5; D: -
DNA: TGTGCCAGCAGTTTAATGAGCTACGAGCAGTACTTC; CDR3: CASSLMSYEQYF; V: TRBV12-3/TRBV12-4; size: many; J: TRBJ2-7; D: -
DNA: TGCGCCAGCAGCCCGAAGCGGGAGGGCTCCTACGAGCAGTACTTC; CDR3: CASSPKREGSYEQYF; V: TRBV5-1; size: many; J: TRBJ2-7; D: TRBD2
DNA: TGTGCCAGCAGAACGACAGGGCCATTGCAGTACTTC; CDR3: CASRTTGPLQYF; V: TRBV6-2/TRBV6-3; size: -; J: TRBJ2-7; D: TRBD1
DNA: TGTGCCACCAGTGATCCGATTCGGCCGGAGACCCAGTACTTC; CDR3: CATSDPIRPETQYF; V: TRBV24-1; size: many; J: TRBJ2-5; D: -
DNA: TGTGCCAGCATCCCCTCGGGGAACACCGGGGAGCTGTTTTTT; CDR3: CASIPSGNTGELFF; V: TRBV28; size: -; J: TRBJ2-2; D: -
DNA: TGCAGTGCTAGAGTTTATGGGGCGCAAAACGAGCAGTACTTC; CDR3: CSARVYGAQNEQYF; V: TRBV20-1; size: many; J: TRBJ2-7; D: -
DNA: TGTGCCTGCCGGGACTATGACATTCAGTACTTC; CDR3: CACRDYDIQYF; V: TRBV6-1; size: -; J: TRBJ2-4; D: TRBD2
DNA: TGTGCCAGCAGCTCGCGGGGTTTAGCTTTCTTT; CDR3: CASSSRGLAFF; V: TRBV3-1; size: -; J: TRBJ1-1; D: -
DNA: TGTGCCAGCACGACTAGCGGGAGCCGAGAGACCCAGTACTTC; CDR3: CASTTSGSRETQYF; V: TRBV2; size: many; J: TRBJ2-5; D: TRBD2
DNA: TGTGCCAGCAGTTTTCAGGACAGAGGGGGCGGTAACTATGGCTACACCTTC; CDR3: CASSFQDRGGGNYGYTF; V: TRBV12-3/TRBV12-4; size: many; J: TRBJ1-2; D: TRBD1
DNA: TGTGCCAGTAGTCTACGGACTAGCGGGAGTTCTAGCACAGATACGCAGTATTTT; CDR3: CASSLRTSGSSSTDTQYF; V: TRBV19; size: few; J: TRBJ2-3; D: TRBD2
DNA: TGCAGTGCTCGTTTGGGGGCGCGGGGCTACACCTTC; CDR3: CSARLGARGYTF; V: TRBV20-1; size: many; J: TRBJ1-2; D: -
DNA: TGTGCCAGCAGTTACGGGGGGACTAGCGGGAGTCGGCGAGAGACCCAGTACTTC; CDR3: CASSYGGTSGSRRETQYF; V: TRBV6-2/TRBV6-3; size: many; J: TRBJ2-5; D: TRBD2
DNA: TGTGCCAGCTCACCACGCTACAGCCAGAACACTGAAGCTTTCTTT; CDR3: CASSPRYSQNTEAFF; V: TRBV18; size: many; J: TRBJ1-1; D: -
DNA: TGTGCCAGCATCAGGGGGGGGGACCAAGAGACCCAGTACTTC; CDR3: CASIRGGDQETQYF; V: TRBV7-8; size: many; J: TRBJ2-5; D: -
DNA: TGTGCCAGCAGTTTAACGAGGGGGAACACTGAAGCTTTCTTT; CDR3: CASSLTRGNTEAFF; V: TRBV28; size: many; J: TRBJ1-1; D: -
DNA: TGTGCCACCAGTGATACACCACCATCCCAAGAGACCCAGTACTTC; CDR3: CATSDTPPSQETQYF; V: TRBV24-1; size: many; J: TRBJ2-5; D: -
DNA: TGTGCCAGCAGTTACGAAGCTACCTCCTACGAGCAGTACTTC; CDR3: CASSYEATSYEQYF; V: TRBV6-5; size: many; J: TRBJ2-7; D: -
DNA: TGTGCCTGGAGTGTTCAGAGGCAGACGGAGCTGTTTTTT; CDR3: CAWSVQRQTELFF; V: TRBV30; size: -; J: TRBJ2-2; D: -
DNA: TGCGCCAGCAGCCGCGGACAGGGGGGGCCGGCTCAGCCCCAGCATTTT; CDR3: CASSRGQGGPAQPQHF; V: TRBV4-1; size: -; J: TRBJ1-5; D: TRBD1
DNA: TGTGCCAGCAGCAAAGTCCGGGACAGGGAGAAAGAGACCCAGTACTTC; CDR3: CASSKVRDREKETQYF; V: TRBV6-1; size: many; J: TRBJ2-5; D: TRBD1
DNA: TGTGCCAGCAGTTACAGGGAGAACACTGAAGCTTTCTTT; CDR3: CASSYRENTEAFF; V: TRBV27; size: many; J: TRBJ1-1; D: -
DNA: TGTGCCAGTAGTCCCTTGAGCTCCTATAATTCACCCCTCCACTTT; CDR3: CASSPLSSYNSPLHF; V: TRBV19; size: many; J: TRBJ1-6; D: -
DNA: TGTGCCACTGAGGCGACAGGGGCCCGCACCGGGGAGCTGTTTTTT; CDR3: CATEATGARTGELFF; V: TRBV7-6; size: -; J: TRBJ2-2; D: TRBD1
DNA: TGTGCCAGCAGCGTAGAACAGCTGAATTCACCCCTCCACTTT; CDR3: CASSVEQLNSPLHF; V: TRBV9; size: many; J: TRBJ1-6; D: -
DNA: TGTGCCAACAGTTTCGGGCGGCGGGATGGCTACACCTTC; CDR3: CANSFGRRDGYTF; V: TRBV27; size: -; J: TRBJ1-2; D: -
DNA: TGTGCCAGTAGTTGGGAAACAGGGAACTACGAGCAGTACTTC; CDR3: CASSWETGNYEQYF; V: TRBV19; size: many; J: TRBJ2-7; D: -
DNA: TGTGCCAGCAGTTACTCGAGACATCGGGGGTTACTCCACTTT; CDR3: CASSYSRHRGLLHF; V: TRBV6-2/TRBV6-3; size: -; J: TRBJ1-6; D: -
DNA: TGCAGTGTTTCAACTAGCTACTCCCCCCAAGAGACCCAGTACTTC; CDR3: CSVSTSYSPQETQYF; V: TRBV20-1; size: many; J: TRBJ2-5; D: -
DNA: TGTGCTAGTGGTTTGGTCCGGCGACAGATTCCCAACTATGGCTACACCTTC; CDR3: CASGLVRRQIPNYGYTF; V: TRBV12-5; size: -; J: TRBJ1-2; D: -
DNA: TGTGCCAGCAGTTTAGGATCTGGAGGAGCTTTCTTT; CDR3: CASSLGSGGAFF; V: TRBV28; size: -; J: TRBJ1-1; D: -
DNA: TGTGCCAGCAGTGAAATTACCCTGTACCTCCAGGAGACCCAGTACTTC; CDR3: CASSEITLYLQETQYF; V: TRBV2; size: many; J: TRBJ2-5; D: -
DNA: TGTGCCAGCAGTGCTCCAGGGCTATCGGGAAACACCATATATTTT; CDR3: CASSAPGLSGNTIYF; V: TRBV7-2; size: many; J: TRBJ1-3; D: -
DNA: TGTGCCTGGAAAATAGCGGGGGGTGGGAATGAGCAGTTCTTC; CDR3: CAWKIAGGGNEQFF; V: TRBV30; size: few; J: TRBJ2-1; D: TRBD2
DNA: TGTGCCAGTAGGAGACTAGCGGGAGCGTCCGGGGAGCTGCTTTTT; CDR3: CASRRLAGASGELLF; V: TRBV19; size: -; J: TRBJ2-2; D: TRBD2
DNA: TGCAGTGCTAGGCCTACGCTCTCCAACTATGGCTACACCTTC; CDR3: CSARPTLSNYGYTF; V: TRBV20-1; size: many; J: TRBJ1-2; D: -
DNA: TGTGCCAGCAGTCGGACAGGTTTCATGAACACTGAAGCTTTCTTT; CDR3: CASSRTGFMNTEAFF; V: TRBV6-1; size: -; J: TRBJ1-1; D: TRBD1
DNA: TGCAGCGTTGAAGGGGCAGGAGAGCAGTACTTC; CDR3: CSVEGAGEQYF; V: TRBV29-1; size: many; J: TRBJ2-7; D: -
DNA: TGTGCCAGTAGTAGCCAGGGGAGGACGGCTGAAGCTTTCTTT; CDR3: CASSSQGRTAEAFF; V: TRBV19; size: many; J: TRBJ1-1; D: -
DNA: TGCGCCAGCAGCAAGCTGGACAGGGCGGCCGGGGAGCTGTTTTTT; CDR3: CASSKLDRAAGELFF; V: TRBV5-1; size: many; J: TRBJ2-2; D: TRBD1
DNA: TGTGCCAGTAGTCCAGAGGGGCATCCAGGAGCCTACGAGCAGTACTTC; CDR3: CASSPEGHPGAYEQYF; V: TRBV19; size: many; J: TRBJ2-7; D: -
DNA: TGTGCCTGGAGTGTACATGGGGGGGCAGGAGAAGCTTTCTTT; CDR3: CAWSVHGGAGEAFF; V: TRBV30; size: -; J: TRBJ1-1; D: -
DNA: TGCGCCAGCAGCTTGCAGCCCCCCCCAAAGGGACCTGAAGCTTTCTTT; CDR3: CASSLQPPPKGPEAFF; V: TRBV5-1; size: -; J: TRBJ1-1; D: -
DNA: TGTGCCACCAGTGGTACTACAGGGACGGCTGAAGCTTTCTTT; CDR3: CATSGTTGTAEAFF; V: TRBV24-1; size: many; J: TRBJ1-1; D: -
DNA: TGCAGTGCTAGAGGCCGGGACAGGGACATCTACGAGCAGTACTTC; CDR3: CSARGRDRDIYEQYF; V: TRBV20-1; size: many; J: TRBJ2-7; D: TRBD1
DNA: TGCAGTGCTAGGGCCGTCTACGAGCAGTACTTC; CDR3: CSARAVYEQYF; V: TRBV20-1; size: many; J: TRBJ2-7; D: -
DNA: TGCAGTGCTAGAGAGTATAGGACCCAGTACTTC; CDR3: CSAREYRTQYF; V: TRBV20-1; size: many; J: TRBJ2-5; D: -
DNA: TGTGCCAGCAGCCAAGGGACAGGGGTTAATTCACCCCTCCACTTT; CDR3: CASSQGTGVNSPLHF; V: TRBV14; size: -; J: TRBJ1-6; D: TRBD1
DNA: TGCGCCAGCAGTAAAACAGGGCAGACTGAAGCTTTCTTT; CDR3: CASSKTGQTEAFF; V: TRBV5-1; size: many; J: TRBJ1-1; D: -
DNA: TGCGCCAGCATGCAGGGTAGCAACGAGCAGTACTTC; CDR3: CASMQGSNEQYF; V: TRBV10-2; size: many; J: TRBJ2-7; D: -
DNA: TGTGCCAGTATCAGAGTTGATGAAGCTTTCTTT; CDR3: CASIRVDEAFF; V: TRBV19; size: many; J: TRBJ1-1; D: -
DNA: TGTGCCACCAGCAGATCGGGACAGGCCTATGGCTACACCTTC; CDR3: CATSRSGQAYGYTF; V: TRBV15; size: many; J: TRBJ1-2; D: TRBD1